This T cell receptor (beta chain) emerged from a study of cytomegalovirus exposure and HLA in healthy donors. Broader study findings: HLA alleles were associated with some 16,000 TCR beta sequences in a later analysis at 0.05 false discovery rate. In a later analysis, HLA-associated beta chains showed higher expansion and lower generation probabilities than comparable chains.

Of note for this clone: No antigen is known for it.

The germline V and J ends were trimmed by 5 bases and 4 bases, with 20 bases remaining between them. Germline V gene data show CDR1 as SGHVS and CDR2 as FQNEAQ. This CDR3 spans 16 amino acids. The PCR contained 60 Vbeta and 13 Jbeta primers. Sequencing used immunoSEQ multiplex PCR; TCRdb keeps in-frame clones, though not all of them. The sample contains about 190,000 clones, approximately 79% of which appear only once. Sequencing input: PBMCs. The receptor was derived from a woman under 30 in good health and CMV-seronegative. The rearrangement links TRBV7-8 to TRBJ1-2; D is possibly TRBD1 (5 bases). CDR3 DNA: TGTGCCAGCAGCCGATGGGACTGGGTGTCCGCCTATGGCTACACCTTC. Residues: CASSRWDWVSAYGYTF.